Below are 2 T cell receptor beta chains sequenced from a single sample in a study of T-cell reconstitution after alpha-beta-depleted transplantation in children. Unique molecular identifiers were incorporated into the prepared TCRbeta library. TCRdb analysed the PCR reads with MiXCR anew, one entry per CDR3 protein. The data contain about 610,000 distinct CDR3 sequences, more than 9% of them singletons. Sequencing was performed on PBMCs from the stem cell graft donor, taken from the stem cell graft. Receptors originate from a human donor who donated a stem cell graft to a child with acute myeloid leukemia.

The rearrangement joins TRBV7-2 to TRBJ2-7; a possible D gene is TRBD2 (5 bases). This CDR3 comprises 15 residues. Germline-derived CDR1 and CDR2 are SGHTA and FQGNSA. V was clipped by 5 bases and J by 5 bases, with 19 bases between them. In DNA form, the CDR3 reads TGTGCCAGCAGCCCCCGGACTGTTTTGGTTAACGAGCAGTACTTC. It yields the protein CASSPRTVLVNEQYF.

The CDR3 DNA follows: TGTGCCAGCAGCCAAGTTGGGGGTGCAGGACCGACCAAGACCCAGTACTTC. Encoded protein: CASSQVGGAGPTKTQYF. This sequence joins TRBV14 and TRBJ2-5, with D tentatively TRBD1 or TRBD2 (5 bases each). The CDR3 length is 17 residues. Per the germline V gene, CDR1 is SGHDN and CDR2 is FVKESK. The V gene lost 1 base and the J gene lost 6 bases, with 21 bases spanning the gap.